What follows are 6 T cell receptor beta chains derived from one specimen sequenced in a study of memory CD4+ T cells and cytomegalovirus serostatus. Single viable CD3+CD4+CD8-CD45RO+ cells were sorted as the memory CD4+ T cells. TCRdb keeps only in-frame clones here, not all; method: immunoSEQ multiplex PCR. This sample has under 80,000 clones, with around 78% found just once. Material: memory CD4+ T cells from blood. The receptors come from an adult in good health and CMV-seropositive.

This clone was detected a few times. The gene calls are TRBV28 and TRBJ2-7; TRBD1 or TRBD2 may be the D gene (5 bases each). V was cut by 7 bases and J by 4 bases, with 14 bases left in between. The germline gives CDR1 MDHEN, CDR2 SYDVKM. The CDR3 covers 13 residues. The CDR3 here is CASTRGDTYEQYF. CDR3 coding DNA: TGTGCCAGCACTCGAGGGGATACTTACGAGCAGTACTTC.

This chain connects TRBV11-3 to TRBJ1-2; 7 bases are shared with TRBD1. V trimming: 5 bases; J trimming: 4 bases; junction bases outside the gene matches: 10. Germline CDR1 and CDR2: SGHNT and YENEEA. The CDR3 is 15 amino acids. The CDR3 bases are TGTGCCAGCAGCCCATCTCGAGGGGGCTTCTATGGCTACACCTTC. The encoded protein is CASSPSRGGFYGYTF.

V and J are TRBV18 and TRBJ1-5, with TRBD1 matching 10 bases. Germline V gene lookup returns CDR1 KGHSH and CDR2 LQKENI. J lost 4 bases, V lost 4 bases, and 7 bases had no gene match. CDR3 size: 16 residues. In DNA form, the CDR3 reads TGTGCCAGCTCACTGACAGGGGGCATCTTTAATCAGCCCCAGCATTTT. Residues: CASSLTGGIFNQPQHF.

The chain uses TRBV30 and TRBJ2-1; TRBD2 matches at 7 bases. From germline, CDR1 is GTSNPN and CDR2 SVGIG (reference sequence). The CDR3 sequence is 15 residues long. V lost 3 bases and J lost 0; bases outside the gene matches: 5. The CDR3 DNA sequence: TGTGCCTGGAGCGGCGGCGGGGGCTCCTACAATGAGCAGTTCTTC. It specifies CAWSGGGGSYNEQFF.

The CDR3: CASSLTRRGGNSPLHF. The CDR3 DNA follows: TGTGCCAGCAGCTTAACCAGGAGGGGTGGCAATTCACCCCTCCACTTT. This chain connects TRBV7-6 to TRBJ1-6, with D maybe TRBD1 (5 bases). V was trimmed by 2 bases and J by 7 bases, leaving 15 bases between them. Germline CDR1 is SGHVS and CDR2 is FNYEAQ. The CDR3 is made up of 16 amino acids.

This clone occurred a few times. V gene TRBV27 combines with J gene TRBJ2-3; D might be TRBD1 (5 bases). The CDR3 length is 15 residues. The germline V gene encodes CDR1 MNHEY and CDR2 SMNVEV (reference sequence). Trimming shortened V by 3 bases and J by 0 bases, and 10 bases separated the two germline ends. As DNA, the CDR3 is TGTGCCAGCAGTTTCAAAGGGGCAAGCACAGATACGCAGTATTTT. Translation gives CASSFKGASTDTQYF.